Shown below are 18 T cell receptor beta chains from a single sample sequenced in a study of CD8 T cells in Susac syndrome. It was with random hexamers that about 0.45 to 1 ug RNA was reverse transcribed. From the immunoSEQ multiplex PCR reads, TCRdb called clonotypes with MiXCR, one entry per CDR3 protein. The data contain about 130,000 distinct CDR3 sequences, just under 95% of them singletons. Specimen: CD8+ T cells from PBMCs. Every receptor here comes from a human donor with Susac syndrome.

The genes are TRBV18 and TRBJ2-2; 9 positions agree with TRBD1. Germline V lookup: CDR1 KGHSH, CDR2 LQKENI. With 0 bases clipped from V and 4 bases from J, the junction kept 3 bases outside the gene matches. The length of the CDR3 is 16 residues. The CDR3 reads CASSPPGQGITGELFF. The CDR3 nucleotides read TGTGCCAGCTCACCACCGGGACAGGGAATCACCGGGGAGCTGTTTTTT.

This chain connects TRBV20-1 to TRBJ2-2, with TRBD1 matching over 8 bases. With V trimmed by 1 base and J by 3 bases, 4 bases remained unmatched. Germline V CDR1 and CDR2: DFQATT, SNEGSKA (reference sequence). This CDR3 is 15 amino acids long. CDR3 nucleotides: TGCAGTGCTAGAGCGGCCAGGGGGCACACCGGGGAGCTGTTTTTT. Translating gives CSARAARGHTGELFF.

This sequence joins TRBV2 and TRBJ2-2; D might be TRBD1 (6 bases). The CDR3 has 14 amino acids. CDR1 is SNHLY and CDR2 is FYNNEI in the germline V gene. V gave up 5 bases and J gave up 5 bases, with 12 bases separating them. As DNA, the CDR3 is TGTGCCAGCAGTCTGGACAGTGAGACCGGGGAGCTGTTTTTT. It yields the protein CASSLDSETGELFF.

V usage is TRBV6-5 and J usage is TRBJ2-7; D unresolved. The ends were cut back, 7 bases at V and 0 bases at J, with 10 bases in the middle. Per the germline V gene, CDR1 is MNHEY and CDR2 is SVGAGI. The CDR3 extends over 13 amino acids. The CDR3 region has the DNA TGTGCCAGCACCCAAGCCGCCTCCTACGAGCAGTACTTC. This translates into CASTQAASYEQYF.

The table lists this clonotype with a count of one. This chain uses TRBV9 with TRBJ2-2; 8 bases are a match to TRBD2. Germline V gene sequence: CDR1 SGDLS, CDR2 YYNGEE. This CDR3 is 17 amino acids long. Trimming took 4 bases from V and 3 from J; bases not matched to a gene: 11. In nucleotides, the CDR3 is TGTGCCAGCAGCCCGAGTGGCGGGAGGCCTCACACCGGGGAGCTGTTTTTT. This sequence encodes CASSPSGGRPHTGELFF.

The CDR3 nucleotides read TGTGCCAGCAGTTACTCAGGGGGAGGGCCATGGGATACGCAGTATTTT. This gives the protein CASSYSGGGPWDTQYF. The chain employs TRBV6-5 and TRBJ2-3; a possible D gene is TRBD2 (7 bases). There are 16 residues in the CDR3. Trimming shortened V by 0 bases and J by 6 bases, and 16 bases separated the two germline ends. CDR1 is MNHEY and CDR2 is SVGAGI in the germline V gene.

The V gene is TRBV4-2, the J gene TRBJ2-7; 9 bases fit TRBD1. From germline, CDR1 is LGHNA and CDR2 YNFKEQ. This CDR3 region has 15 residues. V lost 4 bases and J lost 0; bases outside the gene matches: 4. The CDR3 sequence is CASSRDRGSSYEQYF. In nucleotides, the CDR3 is TGTGCCAGCAGCCGAGACAGGGGGAGCTCCTACGAGCAGTACTTC.

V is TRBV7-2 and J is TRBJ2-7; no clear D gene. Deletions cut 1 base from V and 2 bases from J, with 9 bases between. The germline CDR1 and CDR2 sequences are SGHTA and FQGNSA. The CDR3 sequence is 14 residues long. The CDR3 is CASSLVGSTYEQYF. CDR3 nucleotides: TGTGCCAGCAGCTTAGTGGGGTCTACCTACGAGCAGTACTTC.

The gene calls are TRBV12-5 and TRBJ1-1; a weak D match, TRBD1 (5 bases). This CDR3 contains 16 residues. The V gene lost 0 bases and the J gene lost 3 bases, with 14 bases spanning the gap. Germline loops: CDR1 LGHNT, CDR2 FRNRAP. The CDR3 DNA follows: TGTGCTAGTGGTTTGGTGGCCTCGACAGTTCACACTGAAGCTTTCTTT. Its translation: CASGLVASTVHTEAFF.

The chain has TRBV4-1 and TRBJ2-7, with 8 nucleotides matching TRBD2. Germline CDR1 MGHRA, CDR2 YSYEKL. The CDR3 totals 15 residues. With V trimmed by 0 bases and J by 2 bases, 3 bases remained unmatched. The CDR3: CASSQDSSGTYEQYF. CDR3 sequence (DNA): TGCGCCAGCAGCCAAGATAGTAGCGGGACCTACGAGCAGTACTTC.

The CDR3 reads CASSLRDRSYEQYF. DNA of the CDR3: TGTGCCAGCAGCCTCCGGGACAGGTCCTACGAGCAGTACTTC. The rearrangement uses TRBV3-1 and TRBJ2-7; 8 bases are a match to TRBD1. This CDR3 contains 14 residues. The ends lost 4 bases at V and 1 base at J; junction bases unmatched: 3. CDR1 and CDR2 from the germline V gene are LGHDT and YNNKEL (reference sequence).

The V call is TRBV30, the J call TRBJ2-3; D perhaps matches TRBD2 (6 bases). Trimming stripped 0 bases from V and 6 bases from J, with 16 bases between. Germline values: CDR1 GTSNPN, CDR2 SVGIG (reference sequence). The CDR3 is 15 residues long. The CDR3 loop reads CAWSVVGRAGDTQYF. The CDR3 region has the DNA TGTGCCTGGAGTGTAGTGGGGCGGGCGGGGGATACGCAGTATTTT.

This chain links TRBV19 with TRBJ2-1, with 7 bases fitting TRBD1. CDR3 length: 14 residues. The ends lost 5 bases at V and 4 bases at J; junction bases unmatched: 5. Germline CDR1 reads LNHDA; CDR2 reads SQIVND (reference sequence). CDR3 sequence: CASSVPGQYNEQFF. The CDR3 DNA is TGTGCCAGTAGTGTCCCGGGACAGTACAATGAGCAGTTCTTC.

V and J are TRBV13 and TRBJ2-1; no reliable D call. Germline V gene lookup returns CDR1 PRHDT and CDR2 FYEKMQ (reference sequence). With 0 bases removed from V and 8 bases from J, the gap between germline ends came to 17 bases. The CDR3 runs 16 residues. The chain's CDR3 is CASSLGVPGVVDEQFF. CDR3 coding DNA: TGTGCCAGCAGCTTAGGGGTCCCTGGGGTTGTTGATGAGCAGTTCTTC.

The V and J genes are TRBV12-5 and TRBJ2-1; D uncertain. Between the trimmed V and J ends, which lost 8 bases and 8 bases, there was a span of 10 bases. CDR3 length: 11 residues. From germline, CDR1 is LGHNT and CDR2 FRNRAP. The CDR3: CASTPSDEQFF. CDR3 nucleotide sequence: TGTGCTAGTACTCCGTCCGATGAGCAGTTCTTC.

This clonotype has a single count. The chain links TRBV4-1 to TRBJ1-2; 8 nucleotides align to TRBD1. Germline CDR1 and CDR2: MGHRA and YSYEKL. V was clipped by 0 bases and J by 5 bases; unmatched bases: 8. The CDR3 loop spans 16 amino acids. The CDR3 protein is CASSQDRGQGGYGYTF. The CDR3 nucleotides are TGCGCCAGCAGCCAAGATCGCGGACAGGGTGGTTATGGCTACACCTTC.

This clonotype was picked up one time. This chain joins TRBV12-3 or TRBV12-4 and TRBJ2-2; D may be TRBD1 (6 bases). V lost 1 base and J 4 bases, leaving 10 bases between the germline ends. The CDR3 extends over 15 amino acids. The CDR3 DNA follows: TGTGCCAGCAGTTTAGAGGGGGACGGCACCGGGGAGCTGTTTTTT. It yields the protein CASSLEGDGTGELFF.

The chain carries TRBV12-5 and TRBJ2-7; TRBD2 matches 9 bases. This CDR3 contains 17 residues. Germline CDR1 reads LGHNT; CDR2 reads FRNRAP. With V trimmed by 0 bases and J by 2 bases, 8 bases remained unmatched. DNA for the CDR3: TGTGCTAGTGGTTTGGTAGTTCGGACTAGCGATGCCTACGAGCAGTACTTC. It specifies CASGLVVRTSDAYEQYF.